The 3 T cell receptor beta chains below come from one sample, sequenced in a study of beta chain features in type 1 diabetes. Study-wide points: People with Type 1 diabetes carried modestly yet significantly shorter TCRB CDR3s in all four CD4+ subsets.

Expressed TCRB transcripts got sequenced, as all isolated RNA was reverse transcribed. TCRdb's copy holds only in-frame clones and misses some; the assay was immunoSEQ multiplex PCR. The sample carries some 350,000 clones, roughly 12% recorded once. Which antigens these TCRs recognize remains unknown. The source material was naive CD4+ T cells from blood. The source of these receptors is a woman younger than 30 with type 1 diabetes.

This clone was counted only a few times. The chain joins TRBV7-2 to TRBJ1-2; 10 nucleotides line up with TRBD1. Germline CDR1 SGHTA, CDR2 FQGNSA. The CDR3 is 15 residues long. Trimming at V came to 7 bases and at J to 2 bases, leaving 7 bases not matched to a gene. CDR3 residues: CASTEGTGVNYGYTF. The DNA of the CDR3 is TGTGCCAGCACCGAGGGGACAGGGGTCAACTATGGCTACACCTTC.

There are a few counts of this clone. The CDR3 sequence: CASSYGQLNQPQHF. CDR3 DNA: TGTGCCAGCAGTTACGGACAGCTCAATCAGCCCCAGCATTTT. The rearrangement links TRBV6-5 to TRBJ1-5, with D tentatively TRBD1 (6 bases). Trimming left V 2 bases short and J 3 bases short, with 8 bases between. Germline CDR1 MNHEY, CDR2 SVGAGI. The CDR3 contains 14 residues.

This clone was counted between two and nine times. CDR3 in amino acids: CASSQDLGAGYTF. CDR3 nucleotide sequence: TGCGCCAGCAGCCAAGACCTTGGGGCTGGCTACACCTTC. The chain combines TRBV4-3 with TRBJ1-2, with D possibly matching TRBD1 (5 bases). The CDR3 sequence is 13 residues long. Trimming cost V 0 bases and J 7 bases, with 9 bases left between them. CDR1 is LGHNA and CDR2 is YSLEER in the germline V gene.